Listed below are T cell receptor beta chains from one sample, sequenced in a study of OX40 agonist ivuxolimab in advanced cancers. This table comes from immunoSEQ multiplex PCR, and its TCRdb copy is limited to in-frame clones, with some not included. The data contain 71,000 or so clones, 86% of them singletons. This specimen was CD4+ or CD8+ T cells sorted from blood, taken in a trial of the OX40 agonist ivuxolimab. The receptors were sampled from an adult with an advanced solid tumor such as melanoma, head and neck, liver or kidney cancer. Both conserved end residues are part of each CDR3. The order of the fields is D gene, J gene, clone size, V gene, CDR3 DNA, CDR3 protein. D genes are given only for firm matches. Size values are once, few and many counts, or a class for expanded clones, and some rows have none.

D: TRBD1
J: TRBJ2-5
size: -
V: TRBV5-1
DNA: TGCGCCAGCAGCTTACCGGGACAGGCGGCCCAAGAGACCCAGTACTTC
CDR3: CASSLPGQAAQETQYF

D: TRBD2
J: TRBJ2-1
size: -
V: TRBV28
DNA: TGTGCCAGCAGTTCCGCAGCGGGAGGTAACTACAATGAGCAGTTCTTC
CDR3: CASSSAAGGNYNEQFF

D: TRBD2
J: TRBJ2-5
size: -
V: TRBV5-4
DNA: TGTGCCAGCAGCCCCAGACTAGCGGGAGGGCTGGAGACCCAGTACTTC
CDR3: CASSPRLAGGLETQYF

D: -
J: TRBJ2-2
size: -
V: TRBV14
DNA: TGTGCCAGCAGCCCCGGGCCCCACCGCGGCACCGGGGAGCTGTTTTTT
CDR3: CASSPGPHRGTGELFF

D: -
J: TRBJ2-3
size: -
V: TRBV5-4
DNA: TGTGCCAGCAGCTTGGCCTACGGGGGCGCAGATACGCAGTATTTT
CDR3: CASSLAYGGADTQYF

D: -
J: TRBJ2-5
size: once
V: TRBV18
DNA: TGTGCCAGCTCACCACCGAGCCCAGAGACCCAGTACTTC
CDR3: CASSPPSPETQYF

D: -
J: TRBJ2-3
size: -
V: TRBV9
DNA: TGTGCCAGCAGCGTTAAAGGAAGGGAAGGAGGCACAGATACGCAGTATTTT
CDR3: CASSVKGREGGTDTQYF

D: -
J: TRBJ1-2
size: -
V: TRBV20-1
DNA: TGCAGCCTCCCCGCTAACTATGGCTACACCTTC
CDR3: CSLPANYGYTF

D: -
J: TRBJ2-3
size: -
V: TRBV28
DNA: TGTGCCAGCAGTTCGAGGGCGCTCGGCACAGATACGCAGTATTTT
CDR3: CASSSRALGTDTQYF

D: -
J: TRBJ2-7
size: -
V: TRBV30
DNA: TGTGCCTGGAGGGATGGCTCCTACGAGCAGTACTTC
CDR3: CAWRDGSYEQYF

D: TRBD2
J: TRBJ2-1
size: -
V: TRBV12-5
DNA: TGTGCTAGTGGTTTCTTCAGGACTAGCGGGGCGATACGGCAGTTCTTC
CDR3: CASGFFRTSGAIRQFF

D: TRBD2
J: TRBJ2-3
size: -
V: TRBV5-8
DNA: TGTGCCAGCAGCTTAATAATCAGCGGGAGGGCCTCGGATACGCAGTATTTT
CDR3: CASSLIISGRASDTQYF

D: -
J: TRBJ2-7
size: -
V: TRBV4-1
DNA: TGCGCCAGCAGCCAACCTCGGGGGACCGGGTACGAGCAGTACTTC
CDR3: CASSQPRGTGYEQYF

D: -
J: TRBJ2-3
size: once
V: TRBV9
DNA: TGTGCCAGCAGTTCCGTCCCTAGCACAGATACGCAGTATTTT
CDR3: CASSSVPSTDTQYF

D: TRBD1
J: TRBJ1-2
size: -
V: TRBV19
DNA: TGTGCCAGTAATCGGGACAGGGGGAGAGGCTACACCTTC
CDR3: CASNRDRGRGYTF

D: -
J: TRBJ1-5
size: -
V: TRBV18
DNA: TGTGCCAGCTCACCAGGTGAAATTAGCAATCAGCCCCAGCATTTT
CDR3: CASSPGEISNQPQHF

D: -
J: TRBJ1-5
size: few
V: TRBV28
DNA: TGTGCCAGCAGTTTCGAAGGAGATCAGCCCCAGCATTTT
CDR3: CASSFEGDQPQHF

D: -
J: TRBJ2-6
size: -
V: TRBV6-5
DNA: TGTGCCAGCAGTGAATACTCTGGGGCCAACGTCCTGACTTTC
CDR3: CASSEYSGANVLTF

D: TRBD2
J: TRBJ2-3
size: -
V: TRBV27
DNA: TGTGCCAGCACCGTTAGGTCCCACACTAGCGGGAGAGCAGATACGCAGTATTTT
CDR3: CASTVRSHTSGRADTQYF

D: -
J: TRBJ2-7
size: -
V: TRBV9
DNA: TGTGCCAGCGGTCTGGGGTTATACGAGCAGTACTTC
CDR3: CASGLGLYEQYF

D: -
J: TRBJ1-1
size: once
V: TRBV27
DNA: TGTGCCAGCAGTCTGAGGATTCGAGAGACTGAAGCTTTCTTT
CDR3: CASSLRIRETEAFF

D: -
J: TRBJ1-2
size: -
V: TRBV9
DNA: TGTGCCAGCAGCGCACAGGGTAACTATGGCTACACCTTC
CDR3: CASSAQGNYGYTF

D: -
J: TRBJ2-5
size: -
V: TRBV11-3
DNA: TGTGCCAGCAGCTTAGACAGTATTGATGAGACCCAGTACTTC
CDR3: CASSLDSIDETQYF

D: -
J: TRBJ2-1
size: once
V: TRBV10-3
DNA: TGTGCCATCAGTGAGAACAGGGTTTACAATGAGCAGTTCTTC
CDR3: CAISENRVYNEQFF

D: TRBD1
J: TRBJ2-7
size: -
V: TRBV2
DNA: TGTGCCAGCAGCCCCCGGACAGGGACCTACGAGCAGTACTTC
CDR3: CASSPRTGTYEQYF

D: TRBD1
J: TRBJ1-3
size: -
V: TRBV27
DNA: TGTGCCAGCAGTTTGCAGGGGGCGCAGAACACCATATATTTT
CDR3: CASSLQGAQNTIYF

D: TRBD2
J: TRBJ2-7
size: once
V: TRBV7-7
DNA: TGTGCTAGCAGCCTAGCGGAAAGCTCCTACGAGCAGTACTTC
CDR3: CASSLAESSYEQYF

D: TRBD2
J: TRBJ2-1
size: -
V: TRBV15
DNA: TGTGCCACCAGCCAGAGAAAGGGAGCGGGAGTTGGTGAGCAGTTCTTC
CDR3: CATSQRKGAGVGEQFF

D: TRBD1
J: TRBJ2-7
size: -
V: TRBV13
DNA: TGTGCCAGCAGCTTAGGCCGGGACAGGGGGCTCTACGAGCAGTACTTC
CDR3: CASSLGRDRGLYEQYF

D: -
J: TRBJ1-1
size: -
V: TRBV30
DNA: TGTGCCTGGAGTCCCCATGCTGAAGCTTTCTTT
CDR3: CAWSPHAEAFF

D: -
J: TRBJ1-5
size: -
V: TRBV7-2
DNA: TGTGCCAGCAGCTTATACCGGCAGCCCCAGCATTTT
CDR3: CASSLYRQPQHF

D: -
J: TRBJ2-3
size: -
V: TRBV7-7
DNA: TGTGCTAGCAGCTTGGGACCAAACACAGATACGCAGTATTTT
CDR3: CASSLGPNTDTQYF

D: -
J: TRBJ1-4
size: -
V: TRBV4-3
DNA: TGCGCCAGCAGCCAAGGTTCCCATATAAATGAAAAACTGTTTTTT
CDR3: CASSQGSHINEKLFF

D: -
J: TRBJ1-2
size: -
V: TRBV2
DNA: TGTGCCAGCAGTCCGAACAGGGCTGGCTACACCTTC
CDR3: CASSPNRAGYTF

D: TRBD1
J: TRBJ1-5
size: -
V: TRBV5-6
DNA: TGTGCCAGCAGCTCCGTCCCGGGACAGGGGAATCAGCCCCAGCATTTT
CDR3: CASSSVPGQGNQPQHF

D: TRBD2
J: TRBJ2-2
size: -
V: TRBV13
DNA: TGTGCCAGCAGCTTACGACTAGCGGGAGAGGCCGGGGAGCTGTTTTTT
CDR3: CASSLRLAGEAGELFF

D: -
J: TRBJ1-1
size: once
V: TRBV18
DNA: TGTGCCAGCTCACCACCTCAGGGCACTGAAGCTTTCTTT
CDR3: CASSPPQGTEAFF

D: TRBD1
J: TRBJ2-7
size: -
V: TRBV29-1
DNA: TGCAGCGTCGACAGGGGTAGCGAGCAGTACTTC
CDR3: CSVDRGSEQYF

D: TRBD1
J: TRBJ1-2
size: -
V: TRBV28
DNA: TGTGCCAGCAGAAGGACAGGCCCTTTGTTAGGCTACACCTTC
CDR3: CASRRTGPLLGYTF

D: -
J: TRBJ1-1
size: -
V: TRBV2
DNA: TGTGCCAGCAGTGTATACACTGAAGCTTTCTTT
CDR3: CASSVYTEAFF

D: -
J: TRBJ1-3
size: once
V: TRBV7-2
DNA: TGTGCCAGCAGCTTAGCCGGGCCCCTCTCTGGAAACACCATATATTTT
CDR3: CASSLAGPLSGNTIYF

D: TRBD2
J: TRBJ2-5
size: once
V: TRBV19
DNA: TGTGCCAGTAGTCCCGGACTAGCGGGGCCACAAGAGACCCAGTACTTC
CDR3: CASSPGLAGPQETQYF

D: -
J: TRBJ1-4
size: -
V: TRBV7-2
DNA: TGTGCCAGCAGCTTACAAGGCCCAACTAATGAAAAACTGTTTTTT
CDR3: CASSLQGPTNEKLFF

D: -
J: TRBJ1-3
size: -
V: TRBV25-1
DNA: TGTGCCAGCAGTGGATTTTTGGGTAGTGGAAACACCATATATTTT
CDR3: CASSGFLGSGNTIYF

D: TRBD1
J: TRBJ2-5
size: -
V: TRBV7-2
DNA: TGTGCCAGCAGCCCCGGACAGGGCGCAGAGACCCAGTACTTC
CDR3: CASSPGQGAETQYF

D: TRBD2
J: TRBJ2-3
size: -
V: TRBV2
DNA: TGTGCCAGCACGGCCCTAGCGGGAGGCACAGATACGCAGTATTTT
CDR3: CASTALAGGTDTQYF

D: TRBD1
J: TRBJ2-3
size: -
V: TRBV28
DNA: TGTGCCAGCAGTTTAGGGCAACAGGGGGGCACAGATACGCAGTATTTT
CDR3: CASSLGQQGGTDTQYF

D: -
J: TRBJ1-1
size: -
V: TRBV6-5
DNA: TGTGCCAGCAGTTACGGGGGCGGTAACACTGAAGCTTTCTTT
CDR3: CASSYGGGNTEAFF

D: -
J: TRBJ2-1
size: -
V: TRBV6-1
DNA: TGTGCCAGCAGTGTACTAACGGCTTCTACCTACAATGAGCAGTTCTTC
CDR3: CASSVLTASTYNEQFF

D: TRBD2
J: TRBJ2-7
size: -
V: TRBV4-2
DNA: TGTGCCAGCAGCCGTAGACTAGCGGAATCTACCTACGAGCAGTACTTC
CDR3: CASSRRLAESTYEQYF

D: TRBD2
J: TRBJ2-7
size: -
V: TRBV7-8
DNA: TGTGCCAGCAGCTTAGCCACGGCAGGCGGGAGTGCCTACTTC
CDR3: CASSLATAGGSAYF

D: TRBD1
J: TRBJ2-6
size: -
V: TRBV18
DNA: TGTGCCAGCTCGTCGACAGGGGGGCGGATTGGGGCCAACGTCCTGACTTTC
CDR3: CASSSTGGRIGANVLTF

D: -
J: TRBJ2-1
size: -
V: TRBV2
DNA: TGTGCCAGCAGTGAAGCGGGCGTTCGCTCCTACAATGAGCAGTTCTTC
CDR3: CASSEAGVRSYNEQFF

D: -
J: TRBJ1-1
size: -
V: TRBV4-2
DNA: TGTGCCAGCAGCCAAATGGGGACTGAAGCTTTCTTT
CDR3: CASSQMGTEAFF

D: -
J: TRBJ1-1
size: -
V: TRBV7-2
DNA: TGTGCCAGCAGCTTAGCTCCGGACAGGAACACTGAAGCTTTCTTT
CDR3: CASSLAPDRNTEAFF

D: -
J: TRBJ2-6
size: once
V: TRBV15
DNA: TGTGCCACCAGCAGAGATCGGTTTCCGTCTGGGGCCAACGTCCTGACTTTC
CDR3: CATSRDRFPSGANVLTF